Detailed here is one TCR beta chain. No cognate antigen has been identified for it. One junction end does not reproduce the germline sequence, and a read error may be involved. The library was made by the immunoSEQ multiplex PCR assay. For the multiplex PCR, a mixture combining 60 forward primers for TCR Vbeta segments and 13 reverse primers for TCR Jbeta segments was used. The CDR3 region of rearranged TCR beta genes was amplified from genomic DNA with a multiplex PCR assay. Amplified TCR beta libraries were sequenced as 87-base-pair reads on the Illumina HiSeq System. Concerning the study's data processing: A later analysis tallied roughly 76 million unique TCR beta chains across the 700 or so repertoires, and approximately 11 million of those chains were shared by two or more donors. Raw reads were error-corrected and collapsed into unique sequences with a nearest-neighbor algorithm that merged closely related sequences to remove PCR and sequencing errors. To assign V, D and J gene segments, CDR3 sequences were aligned to IMGT reference sequences. For a sequence to be retained, a match of at least six nucleotides to both a V gene segment and a J gene segment was required. Rearrangements were called productive when the CDR3 lacked stop codons and stayed in frame with V and J; all others were non-productive. CDR3 was defined by IMGT convention, running from the second conserved V-encoded cysteine to the conserved J-encoded phenylalanine. In an earlier analysis of just under 600 of the donors, sequences lacking an unambiguous match to a single V gene segment were excluded. An earlier analysis of about 600 of the donors called V segments functional above 56.7% productive rearrangements and segregating when the between-donor standard deviation exceeded 5%. To diagnose cytomegalovirus status from the catalog of TCR beta chain sequences, a statistical classification framework was built. In a later analysis, V and J genes were assigned by comparing TCR nucleotide sequences against IMGT/GENE-DB human TR gene sequences. The TCRdist pipeline was used in a later analysis to assign CDR3 sequences and most-parsimonious VDJ recombination scenarios. A later analysis defined each TCR beta chain by its CDR3 amino acid sequence plus V-gene family, and excluded reads lacking a unique V-gene family. As a way to deal with suspected cross-contamination and a sequencing artifact, a later analysis dropped hundreds of nucleotide sequences that were highly shared and had low generation probability. In a later analysis, a clonal expansion index for each public chain was calculated from normalized within-repertoire ranks of inferred template counts. A later analysis computed generation probabilities with a VDJ recombination model fitted to out-of-frame rearrangements, and checked the results against IGoR. Hypergeometric tests were used in a later analysis to score TCR-TCR, TCR-HLA and TCR-CMV co-occurrence, with a repertoire-size bias correction applied to the TCR pairs. In a later analysis, false discovery rates were estimated by permuting HLA or CMV assignments 20 times. In a later analysis, co-occurring TCRs were grouped with DBSCAN, and TCRdist sequence similarity was added when clustering was performed within HLA-allele-positive subsets. Co-occurrence clustering excluded repertoires with fewer than 30,000 or more than 120,000 public chains, plus five with anomalous nucleotide sharing. The immuneACCESS repertoire file appears here via TCRdb, limited to in-frame rearrangements. These files lack a portion of the clones; in checked studies, under half of the deficit traces to unresolved V genes, and the cause of the others is not known. V, J and clone size derive from that table, while D and trimming were established from the DNA sequence. The table for this sample lists over 150,000 clones; around 77% of them were counted only once. The ten largest clones represent more than 1.2% of the sample.

The data derive from a study of cytomegalovirus exposure and HLA in healthy donors (TCRdb year 2017). About the investigation overall: In an earlier analysis of 587 of the donors, around 300 Gb of sequence data and 100 million or so unique TCR beta sequences from some 170 million T cells were reported. About 310 gigabases of sequencing data and approximately 93 million unique TCR sequences were included in an early release covering roughly 600 HLA-typed donors. Of the 398 genotyped donors, roughly 85% fell in the genetic ancestry cluster associated with self-reported Caucasian donors. The aim of the study was to test whether cataloging public T cell receptors could identify signatures of past pathogen exposure. Using immunosequencing, the study profiled T cell repertoires from roughly 650 subjects and related those repertoires to cytomegalovirus serostatus. A separate validation cohort of over a hundred different subjects was used in addition to the approximately 700-subject first cohort. The study combined high-throughput TCR immunosequencing, statistical association of individual TCRs with disease status, and machine learning to predict cytomegalovirus infection status. To study patterns of TCR occurrence, a later analysis re-analyzed previously published TCR beta repertoires from around 700 donors and added high-resolution HLA genotyping. In the later analysis, no new phenotypic data were used to find candidate immune exposures; instead, reliance was placed on TCR beta sequences and their occurrence across donors. In an earlier analysis of 587 of the donors, high-throughput TCR beta sequencing was used to judge whether each TCR beta V gene segment behaved as functional or pseudogenic. Donor age, sex, ethnicity and CMV serostatus were compiled alongside the repertoire data. A later genetic analysis used genome-wide SNP genotypes for about three fifths of the roughly 700 donors, treating that subset as a discovery cohort. Every repertoire in the discovery cohort had been generated on one and the same sequencing platform. Both class I and class II loci were covered by HLA typing, at four-digit resolution. Typing coverage varied by locus: about 620-640 donors for A, B, C, DRB1 and DQB1; approximately 500 for DQA1; more than 600 for DPA1; roughly 450 for DPB1. A handful of DR-DQ haplotypes were handled as single units for association and clustering because linkage in the cohort was strong. Across approximately 420 genotyped donors of the cohort, an average of approximately 200,000 unique TCR beta nucleotide sequences per donor were sequenced, and 15% to 20% of those sequences were non-productive.

In total, roughly 670 healthy bone marrow donors made up the cohort. At the time of sampling, all cohort members were nominally healthy, though unrecorded immune exposures were likely present. The donor tested CMV seronegative and was one of the 352 seronegative cohort members. A peripheral blood sample was collected from each donor, and TCR beta sequencing was performed on peripheral blood mononuclear cells. Genomic DNA extraction from the blood cell samples was performed with the Qiagen DNeasy Blood Extraction Kit. Its CDR3 holds 8 amino acids, cysteine through phenylalanine. Only the CDR3 region is kept as DNA, spanning 24 bases read in frame from base 1. Based on the germline V gene, the CDR1 and CDR2 sequences are MDHEN and SYDVKM. Study-level results and caveats: A total of 150 to 200 TCR beta chains were listed by the study as associated with cytomegalovirus. In a later analysis, most CMV-associated TCR beta chains were found to appear HLA-restricted, with HLA associations seemingly driven largely by CMV exposure. Most TCR sequences were seen in very few donors, while some public TCRs were found in many individuals. The classifier was reported to diagnose cytomegalovirus status with high specificity and sensitivity in both the original cohort and the validation cohort. The sequencing pipeline was judged likely to have produced a cluster of highly shared sequence variants as a technical artifact. A further reported finding was that TCR beta sequences accurately predicted the HLA-A and HLA-B alleles for most subjects in the first cohort. In a later analysis, HLA-associated TCR beta chains showed more clonal expansion and lower generation probabilities than non-associated chains that were equally common. The presence/absence analyses assumed that sequencing depth was roughly uniform across donors, and that assumption may not be true. A later genetic analysis associated a missense DCLRE1C variant with V-gene and J-gene trimming of TCR beta chains, and an independent cohort replicated the association. In an earlier analysis of several hundred of the donors, most TCR beta V segments were observed in productive rearrangements about 87% or about 30% of the time, broadly matching IMGT annotations. The only immune exposure information available for the cohort was CMV serostatus. According to a later analysis, parvovirus B19, influenza, CMV and Epstein-Barr virus appeared linked to several top co-occurrence clusters. In a later genetic analysis, fewer N-insertions in productive TCRs were reported among donors in an Asian-associated ancestry cluster than the roughly 710-donor mean. Some IMGT-functional V segments, including TRBV6-2 and TRBV6-3, could not be distinguished by the 87-base-pair reads and were therefore excluded. In vitro tests confirmed that three of the cytomegalovirus-associated TCR beta chains recognize cytomegalovirus antigens. Because HLA typing was missing for some donors at each locus, association tests included only the typed subset. Linkage disequilibrium might explain the correlated functional status among segregating V segments, but an unknown experimental factor could not be excluded. The cohort was sequenced for TCR beta chains only, and without alpha or paired-chain data the features that could be detected were limited. Because counts were too low, roughly 16 rarely observed V segments, including chromosome 9 orphons, were left out of the earlier analysis of approximately 500 of the donors. Specific HLA alleles were associated with over 15,000 TCR beta sequences at a false discovery rate of 0.05 in a later analysis. A later analysis found that TCR association rates varied across HLA loci, with DRB1 alleles showing the most associated TCRs and HLA-C alleles the fewest. The authors suggested that the approach could potentially be extended to other disease states and immunological phenotypes. Strong co-occurrence of HLA alleles, especially DR and DQ, made assigning TCR associations to individual alleles difficult.

Input material: PBMCs. The sequence was obtained from a man aged 55-75 years in good health and CMV-seronegative. The chain uses TRBV28 and TRBJ2-3, with TRBD1 perhaps the D gene, on 6 matching bases. This receptor carries the CDR3 CASSPGDF. The sequenced DNA is TGTGCCAGCAGCCCAGGGGATTTT.